This entry lists 8 T cell receptor beta chains sequenced from one sample in a study of blood T cell repertoires in COVID-19. Some clones are missing from TCRdb's copy, which holds only in-frame ones; the method was immunoSEQ multiplex PCR. The sample has 110,000 to 150,000 clones; roughly 88% are singletons. The sample consisted of peripheral blood. The receptors derive from a woman aged 50 to 60 with acute or convalescent COVID-19.

The rearrangement links TRBV19 to TRBJ2-1, with D possibly being TRBD2 (6 bases). Trimming removed 5 bases at V and 5 bases at J, with 13 bases between. Germline V gene lookup returns CDR1 LNHDA and CDR2 SQIVND (reference sequence). The CDR3 runs to 14 residues. CDR3 coding DNA: TGTGCCAGTAGTCGGTCTCGCGGGAACAATGAGCAGTTCTTC. The encoded protein is CASSRSRGNNEQFF.

This chain joins TRBV6-5 and TRBJ1-2; the D is unclear. Looked up from germline, CDR1 is MNHEY and CDR2 is SVGAGI. The ends were cut back, 8 bases at V and 7 bases at J, with 14 bases in the middle. This CDR3 has 12 residues. CDR3 nucleotides: TGTGCCAGCGGTACGGGTAGTGGTGGCTACACCTTC. Translating it yields CASGTGSGGYTF.

This clone was recorded once. The rearrangement joins TRBV19 to TRBJ2-6; D is undetermined. Trimming pared 5 bases from V and 0 bases from J, leaving 11 bases between. The CDR3 consists of 16 residues. Per the germline V gene, CDR1 is LNHDA and CDR2 is SQIVND (reference sequence). This chain's CDR3 is CASSDSSYSGANVLTF. The CDR3 DNA reads TGTGCCAGTAGTGACTCCTCCTACTCTGGGGCCAACGTCCTGACTTTC.

The chain carries TRBV27 and TRBJ2-3; D gene uncertain. CDR1 is MNHEY and CDR2 is SMNVEV in the germline V gene (reference sequence). V lost 3 bases to trimming and J lost 4 bases, with 8 bases between them. This CDR3 comprises 13 residues. The CDR3 DNA reads TGTGCCAGCAGTTTTTATGCGGCAGATACGCAGTATTTT. Encoded protein: CASSFYAADTQYF.

This chain uses TRBV10-3 with TRBJ1-1, with a tentative D call TRBD1 (5 bases). V lost 4 bases and J lost 5, with 17 bases in between. The CDR3 consists of 15 residues. Germline assignment: CDR1 ENHRY and CDR2 SYGVKD. The CDR3 DNA sequence: TGTGCCATCAGTGCCCAGGGACTGGGAGGGACTGAAGCTTTCTTT. Translating it yields CAISAQGLGGTEAFF.

The chain couples TRBV19 to TRBJ2-1; 15 bases fit TRBD2. V was clipped by 5 bases and J by 5 bases; unmatched bases: 10. The V gene's germline CDR1 is LNHDA and CDR2 SQIVND (reference sequence). CDR3 length: 18 amino acids. DNA of the CDR3: TGTGCCAGTAGTTACATTCCGGGACTAGCGGGAGGAAACAATGAGCAGTTCTTC. Protein product: CASSYIPGLAGGNNEQFF. The complete variable domain, with remaining parts taken from reference TRBV19 and TRBJ2-1, reads DGGITQSPKYLFRKEGQNVTLSCEQNLNHDAMYWYRQDPGQGLRLIYYSQIVNDFQKGDIAEGYSVSREKKESFPLTVTSAQKNPTAFYLCASSYIPGLAGGNNEQFFGPGTRLTVL.

This clone was found once. The rearrangement uses TRBV6-5 and TRBJ2-3, with TRBD1 matching over 11 bases. Trimming took 2 bases from V and 2 from J; bases not matched to a gene: 0. The CDR3 has 15 amino acids. The germline V gene encodes CDR1 MNHEY and CDR2 SVGAGI. CDR3 sequence: CASSYGQGATDTQYF. The CDR3 region has the DNA TGTGCCAGCAGTTACGGACAGGGGGCCACAGATACGCAGTATTTT.

The chain combines TRBV7-6 with TRBJ2-1; 12 bases map to TRBD2. This CDR3 region has 17 residues. CDR1 and CDR2 (germline): SGHVS, FNYEAQ. The V and J ends lost 5 bases and 3 bases, in that order; junction bases with no gene match: 8. The CDR3 spells CASSPEPGLAGYNEQFF. The CDR3 DNA reads as TGTGCCAGCAGCCCAGAACCGGGACTAGCGGGCTACAATGAGCAGTTCTTC.